The rows below give T cell receptor beta chains drawn from one sample of a study of shared clonotypes between healthy human individuals. Generated by immunoSEQ multiplex PCR, the TCRdb table keeps only in-frame clones and is missing some. This table has about 1.1 million clones, 70% to 80% appearing once. Sequenced input: memory CD4+ T cells from PBMCs. The receptors were gathered from a man aged 18 to 29 in good health. Some clones in this sample may be carry-over from other donors' samples. CDR3s include the opening cysteine and the closing phenylalanine or tryptophan. The D gene is left open where the match is weak. The size of a clone is reported for some rows only, either as once, few or many, or as a class for expanded clones.

j_gene | v_gene | abundance | d_gene | CDR3aa | CDR3nt
TRBJ2-2 | TRBV5-1 | once | - | CASSLGQRLGELFF | TGCGCCAGCAGCTTGGGCCAGCGTCTAGGGGAGCTGTTTTTT
TRBJ1-4 | TRBV11-2 | - | - | CASSLNSRVGKLFF | TGTGCCAGCAGCTTAAACTCAAGGGTGGGGAAACTGTTTTTT
TRBJ1-1 | TRBV10-1 | - | - | CASKAGANTEAFF | TGCGCCAGCAAGGCAGGGGCGAACACTGAAGCTTTCTTT
TRBJ1-2 | TRBV15 | - | - | CATSRDDSGDGYTF | TGTGCCACCAGCAGAGATGATTCCGGAGACGGCTACACCTTC
TRBJ2-7 | TRBV11-2 | - | - | CASRKNQGSDYEQYF | TGTGCCAGCAGGAAAAATCAGGGGTCGGACTACGAGCAGTACTTC
TRBJ2-1 | TRBV9 | many | - | CASRDYRHEQFF | TGTGCCAGCAGGGACTACCGGCATGAGCAGTTCTTC
TRBJ2-7 | TRBV25-1 | - | - | CASRGNEQYF | TGTGCCAGCCGGGGTAACGAGCAGTACTTC
TRBJ2-5 | TRBV5-1 | - | TRBD2 | CASSREGTFRETQYF | TGCGCCAGCAGTCGGGAGGGGACCTTTCGGGAGACCCAGTACTTC
TRBJ2-7 | TRBV5-1 | - | TRBD1 | CASSQQGSSYEQYF | TGCGCCAGCAGCCAACAGGGGTCGAGCTACGAGCAGTACTTC
TRBJ2-2 | TRBV7-3 | few | - | CASSLTGGVTGELFF | TGTGCCAGCAGCTTAACGGGTGGGGTCACCGGGGAGCTGTTTTTT
TRBJ2-3 | TRBV7-9 | - | - | CASSRGGSTDTQYF | TGTGCCAGCAGCCGAGGGGGAAGCACAGATACGCAGTATTTT
TRBJ1-1 | TRBV2 | - | - | CASSEEQHTEAFF | TGTGCCAGCAGTGAAGAACAGCACACTGAAGCTTTCTTT
TRBJ2-6 | TRBV28 | - | TRBD1 | CATWDRQASRANVLTF | TGTGCCACCTGGGACAGACAGGCATCTAGGGCCAACGTCCTGACTTTC
TRBJ2-6 | TRBV7-3 | - | - | CASSFSSGANVLTF | TGTGCCAGCAGCTTTTCCTCTGGGGCCAACGTCCTGACTTTC
TRBJ2-5 | TRBV28 | once | - | CASSFGGQQETQYF | TGTGCCAGCAGTTTTGGGGGGCAGCAAGAGACCCAGTACTTC
TRBJ2-5 | TRBV27 | - | - | CASSPPPGSRNQETQYF | TGTGCCAGCAGTCCCCCTCCCGGGAGCCGAAACCAAGAGACCCAGTACTTC